The rows below give T cell receptor beta chains drawn from one sample of a study of OX40 agonist ivuxolimab in advanced cancers. Using immunoSEQ multiplex PCR, the repertoire was profiled, and TCRdb retains in-frame clones only, with some absent. The sample carries tens of thousands of clones, 87% recorded once. The sample was CD4+ or CD8+ T cells sorted from blood, taken in a trial of the OX40 agonist ivuxolimab. Receptors were obtained from an adult with an advanced solid tumor such as melanoma, head and neck, liver or kidney cancer. The CDR3 runs from the conserved cysteine through the conserved F or W. A D gene is named only where the DNA matches it firmly. A row's size may be missing; if present it is once, few, many or a size class.

size: NA; V: TRBV6-4; J: TRBJ1-5; D: NA; CDR3: CANHQPQHF; DNA: TGTGCCAACCATCAGCCCCAGCATTTT
size: NA; V: TRBV30; J: TRBJ2-1; D: TRBD2; CDR3: CAWNPGLAGVDEQFF; DNA: TGTGCCTGGAATCCGGGACTAGCGGGAGTAGATGAGCAGTTCTTC
size: NA; V: TRBV6-5; J: TRBJ2-7; D: NA; CDR3: CASSKLSTDYEQYF; DNA: TGTGCCAGCAGCAAACTATCGACAGACTACGAGCAGTACTTC
size: NA; V: TRBV28; J: TRBJ2-7; D: TRBD2; CDR3: CASTPSGRYEQYF; DNA: TGTGCCAGCACCCCTAGCGGGAGGTACGAGCAGTACTTC
size: NA; V: TRBV27; J: TRBJ1-2; D: TRBD1; CDR3: CASSSLRGAPNRAYGYTF; DNA: TGTGCCAGCAGTTCCCTCAGGGGGGCCCCAAACCGCGCATATGGCTACACCTTC
size: NA; V: TRBV2; J: TRBJ1-5; D: NA; CDR3: CASRGDASNQPQHF; DNA: TGTGCCAGCAGGGGGGACGCTAGCAATCAGCCCCAGCATTTT
size: NA; V: TRBV27; J: TRBJ1-3; D: NA; CDR3: CASSMISGNTIYF; DNA: TGTGCCAGCAGTATGATCTCTGGAAACACCATATATTTT
size: NA; V: TRBV19; J: TRBJ1-1; D: TRBD1; CDR3: CASSLLGTATEAFF; DNA: TGTGCCAGTAGTCTCCTGGGGACAGCTACTGAAGCTTTCTTT
size: NA; V: TRBV7-2; J: TRBJ1-1; D: NA; CDR3: CASSTLPETEAFF; DNA: TGTGCCAGCAGCACCCTGCCGGAAACTGAAGCTTTCTTT
size: NA; V: TRBV5-1; J: TRBJ1-1; D: NA; CDR3: CASSPRATNTEAFF; DNA: TGCGCCAGCAGCCCCCGGGCCACGAACACTGAAGCTTTCTTT
size: few; V: TRBV6-1; J: TRBJ1-6; D: TRBD1; CDR3: CASSELPQGARSSYNSPLHF; DNA: TGTGCCAGCAGTGAATTGCCGCAGGGGGCGAGAAGTTCCTATAATTCACCCCTCCACTTT
size: NA; V: TRBV5-4; J: TRBJ2-5; D: NA; CDR3: CASSLWNGETQYF; DNA: TGTGCCAGCAGCTTATGGAACGGCGAGACCCAGTACTTC
size: NA; V: TRBV7-9; J: TRBJ2-5; D: TRBD2; CDR3: CASSYGLAGAVETQYF; DNA: TGTGCCAGCAGCTACGGACTAGCGGGAGCTGTTGAGACCCAGTACTTC
size: few; V: TRBV19; J: TRBJ1-1; D: TRBD1; CDR3: CATSGGLTEAFF; DNA: TGTGCCACCTCAGGGGGCCTCACTGAAGCTTTCTTT
size: few; V: TRBV6-5; J: TRBJ1-4; D: TRBD1; CDR3: CASRLRDSNEKLFF; DNA: TGTGCCAGCAGACTCCGGGACAGTAATGAAAAACTGTTTTTT
size: NA; V: TRBV28; J: TRBJ2-1; D: NA; CDR3: CASSSLTSVWGDSYNEQFF; DNA: TGTGCCAGCAGTTCATTGACCTCCGTTTGGGGAGATTCCTACAATGAGCAGTTCTTC
size: few; V: TRBV9; J: TRBJ2-1; D: NA; CDR3: CASSIGTLGMNEQFF; DNA: TGTGCCAGCAGCATCGGGACCCTGGGTATGAATGAGCAGTTCTTC
size: NA; V: TRBV6-5; J: TRBJ2-3; D: TRBD1; CDR3: CASSKGTGGTDTQYF; DNA: TGTGCCAGCAGTAAAGGGACAGGGGGCACAGATACGCAGTATTTT
size: NA; V: TRBV19; J: TRBJ1-1; D: TRBD1; CDR3: CASSTSDRGLTEAFF; DNA: TGTGCCAGTAGTACTTCGGACAGGGGGCTGACTGAAGCTTTCTTT
size: many; V: TRBV28; J: TRBJ1-5; D: NA; CDR3: CASSLLYQPQHF; DNA: TGTGCCAGCAGTTTGCTCTATCAGCCCCAGCATTTT
size: NA; V: TRBV10-2; J: TRBJ1-3; D: NA; CDR3: CASSEIGTPGNTIYF; DNA: TGCGCCAGCAGTGAGATTGGGACTCCTGGAAACACCATATATTTT
size: once; V: TRBV18; J: TRBJ1-2; D: NA; CDR3: CASSPPTEGYTF; DNA: TGTGCCAGCTCACCACCGACAGAAGGCTACACCTTC